One and the same sample provided the 18 T cell receptor beta chains below, sequenced in a study of T-cell memory formation after mild COVID-19 (dated by TCRdb to the early 2020s). Preparation of the library involved 5' RACE. For sequencing, an Illumina NovaSeq 6000 was employed. Through fastp at Q25 and MiXCR, TCRdb rebuilt clones from the public reads, retaining in-frame beta chains. When rows share a CDR3 protein, they turn into one entry using the most common DNA and genes. The sample table holds around 250,000 distinct CDR3 sequences, of which 15% to 20% were seen once. The top ten clones comprise approximately 23% of the sample. Material: PBMCs or a T cell subset sorted from them (not recorded which). These receptors originate from a man aged 18 to 29 who had mild COVID-19 (a few samples of this study predate the infection). The sample titles of this study are shuffled in the database, so cell type and time point are left out; the donor was told from shared clones.

Only one count was recorded for this clonotype. V gene TRBV7-6 combines with J gene TRBJ1-6; 7 bases agree with TRBD1. This CDR3 is built from 13 residues. Germline CDR1 reads SGHVS; CDR2 reads FNYEAQ. The trim removed 0 bases at V and 13 bases at J, leaving 3 bases unmatched. CDR3 protein: CASSLASGGPLHF. CDR3 coding DNA: TGTGCCAGCAGCTTAGCGTCAGGGGGGCCCCTCCACTTT.

V is TRBV7-8 and J is TRBJ1-2; 7 positions agree with TRBD1. This CDR3 is built from 14 residues. CDR1 is SGHVS, CDR2 FQNEAQ, per germline. V shed 5 bases, J shed 5 bases, and the junction held 8 bases outside the gene matches. The CDR3 DNA follows: TGTGCCAGCAGCCCCGGGACAGATGGATATGGCTACACCTTC. Amino acids: CASSPGTDGYGYTF. The full variable domain, with the rest looked up from reference TRBV7-8 and TRBJ1-2, is GAGVSQSPRYKVAKRGQDVALRCDPISGHVSLFWYQQALGQGPEFLTYFQNEAQLDKSGLPSDRFFAERPEGSVSTLKIQRTQQEDSAVYLCASSPGTDGYGYTFGSGTRLTVV.

The gene calls are TRBV7-2 and TRBJ1-5; tentative D call: TRBD1 (6 bases). This CDR3 contains 15 residues. The ends were cut back, 0 bases at V and 6 bases at J, with 12 bases in the middle. In germline, CDR1 is SGHTA, CDR2 FQGNSA. The CDR3 DNA reads as TGTGCCAGCAGCTTAGCGCCGGGGGCCAGTCAGCCCCAGCATTTT. It is translated as CASSLAPGASQPQHF.

This rearrangement joins TRBV24-1 to TRBJ2-2; D ambiguous. The CDR3 totals 13 residues. Trimming shortened V by 6 bases and J by 5 bases, and 9 bases separated the two germline ends. CDR1 is KGHDR, CDR2 SFDVKD, per germline. DNA for the CDR3: TGTGCCACCAGTAACGTGGGGACCGGGGAGCTGTTTTTT. Its translation is CATSNVGTGELFF.

V and J are TRBV20-1 and TRBJ1-3; D ambiguous. Per germline, CDR1 DFQATT and CDR2 SNEGSKA (reference sequence). This CDR3 has 13 amino acids. Between the trimmed V and J ends, which lost 3 bases and 2 bases, there was a span of 8 bases. In DNA form, the CDR3 reads TGCAGTGCTAGTGGACTAGCTGGAAACACCATATATTTT. It translates to CSASGLAGNTIYF.

The V and J genes are TRBV6-1 and TRBJ2-3; tentatively, D is TRBD2 (6 bases). V shed 6 bases and J shed 2 bases, with 12 bases lying between them. Per the germline V gene, CDR1 is MNHNS and CDR2 is SASEGT. CDR3 size: 14 residues. CDR3 sequence (DNA): TGTGCCAGCAGGAGGAGGGACCCCACAGATACGCAGTATTTT. Its translation: CASRRRDPTDTQYF.

This clonotype showed up just a few times. This chain connects TRBV12-3 or TRBV12-4 to TRBJ1-5; D is perhaps TRBD1 (5 bases). The CDR3 is 15 amino acids. V gave up 3 bases and J gave up 0 bases, with 9 bases separating them. CDR3 sequence (DNA): TGTGCCAGCAGTTTCGGGACTTATAGCAATCAGCCCCAGCATTTT. Translated, it gives CASSFGTYSNQPQHF.

This clonotype came up many times. The V and J genes are TRBV7-2 and TRBJ2-3; a weak D match, TRBD2 (6 bases). Germline V lookup: CDR1 SGHTA, CDR2 FQGNSA. Trimming left V 6 bases short and J 1 base short, with 11 bases between. The CDR3 totals 14 residues. The DNA for the CDR3 is TGTGCCAGCAGTCGCGTAGCGGGCACAGATACGCAGTATTTT. Translated: CASSRVAGTDTQYF.

V is TRBV20-1 and J is TRBJ2-7, with D perhaps TRBD2 (5 bases). V was shortened by 3 bases and J by 4 bases, with 19 bases between the two germline ends. CDR1 and CDR2 (germline): DFQATT, SNEGSKA (reference sequence). The CDR3 is 15 residues long. CDR3 nucleotide sequence: TGCAGTGCTAGCCCCCAGGACTTCAATTCTTACGAGCAGTACTTC. Its protein is CSASPQDFNSYEQYF.

This clonotype has only a few counts. Mismatch with germline at one junction end may stem from a read error. The chain has TRBV7-7 and TRBJ2-5; 8 positions agree with TRBD2. Germline CDR1 SSHAT, CDR2 FNYEAQ (reference sequence). This CDR3 has 13 amino acids. CDR3: CASSQRLAETQYF. CDR3 nucleotides: TGTGCTAGCAGCCAAAGACTAGCGGAGACCCAGTACTTC.

V and J are TRBV4-3 and TRBJ2-1; 9 bases match TRBD1. The CDR3 has 15 amino acids. The junction had 11 bases not matched to a gene; V was cut back by 5 bases and J by 9 bases. Looked up from germline, CDR1 is LGHNA and CDR2 is YSLEER. The CDR3, as DNA: TGCGCCAGCAGCGTCCGGGACAGGGATGCTGGTGAGCAGTTCTTC. Residues: CASSVRDRDAGEQFF.

This chain uses TRBV5-6 with TRBJ2-3; possibly TRBD2 for D (5 bases). V lost 1 base to trimming and J lost 6 bases, with 12 bases between them. CDR1 and CDR2 from the germline V gene are SGHDT and YYEEEE. The CDR3 is made up of 14 amino acids. The CDR3 loop reads CASSLFLAPDTQYF. The CDR3 coding sequence is TGTGCCAGCAGCTTGTTCTTAGCGCCCGATACGCAGTATTTT.

The chain employs TRBV7-2 and TRBJ2-1; 7 bases are a match to TRBD1. Germline V gene sequence: CDR1 SGHTA, CDR2 FQGNSA. The CDR3 runs 15 residues. The J segment lost 9 bases and the V segment lost 6 bases, leaving 14 bases of the junction unmatched. The CDR3 coding sequence is TGTGCCAGCAGAGATCGACAGGGTGTCTTCGGTGAGCAGTTCTTC. Translating gives CASRDRQGVFGEQFF.

This chain uses TRBV6-2 or TRBV6-3 with TRBJ1-2; the D is unclear. The CDR3 consists of 14 residues. From germline, CDR1 is MNHEY and CDR2 SVGEGT. Between the trimmed V and J ends, which lost 1 base and 4 bases, there was a span of 10 bases. CDR3 region: CASSYLRDTYGYTF. CDR3 DNA: TGTGCCAGCAGTTACTTACGGGATACCTATGGCTACACCTTC.

This clonotype has only a few counts. The rearrangement links TRBV7-2 to TRBJ2-7; D call uncertain. The germline V gene has CDR1 SGHTA and CDR2 FQGNSA. Between the trimmed V and J ends, which lost 5 bases and 4 bases, there was a span of 18 bases. This CDR3 has 15 amino acids. The CDR3 is CASSPGSRKIYEQYF. The CDR3 nucleotides read TGTGCCAGCAGCCCCGGGTCTAGGAAAATTTACGAGCAGTACTTC.

Turning to this clonotype: The germline gene is not matched at one end of the junction; a read error may be the cause. The rearrangement joins TRBV12-3 or TRBV12-4 to TRBJ1-6; D is perhaps TRBD1 (5 bases). There are 13 residues in the CDR3. This chain's CDR3 is CASRGGSDSTLHF. The CDR3 DNA follows: TGTGCCAGTCGGGGGGGATCGGATTCAACCCTCCACTTT.

This chain joins TRBV4-3 and TRBJ1-2, with a weak D call TRBD1 (6 bases). The CDR3 contains 15 residues. Germline values: CDR1 LGHNA, CDR2 YSLEER. V was cut by 3 bases and J by 3 bases, with 14 bases left in between. The DNA of the CDR3 is TGCGCCAGCAGCCAGACTATGACAGGCGACTATGGCTACACCTTC. It yields the protein CASSQTMTGDYGYTF.

This clonotype was seen more than once but under ten times. The rearrangement joins TRBV5-1 to TRBJ2-7, with D possibly called TRBD1 or TRBD2 (6 bases each). The CDR3 has 15 residues. Germline values: CDR1 SGHRS, CDR2 YFSETQ. V was pared by 1 base and J by 2 bases, with 13 bases between. The chain's CDR3 is CASSLYSGEAYEQYF. For the CDR3, the DNA is TGCGCCAGCAGCTTGTATTCAGGGGAGGCCTACGAGCAGTACTTC. The full variable domain, completed using reference TRBV5-1 and TRBJ2-7, is KAGVTQTPRYLIKTRGQQVTLSCSPISGHRSVSWYQQTPGQGLQFLFEYFSETQRNKGNFPGRFSGRQFSNSRSEMNVSTLELGDSALYLCASSLYSGEAYEQYFGPGTRLTVT.